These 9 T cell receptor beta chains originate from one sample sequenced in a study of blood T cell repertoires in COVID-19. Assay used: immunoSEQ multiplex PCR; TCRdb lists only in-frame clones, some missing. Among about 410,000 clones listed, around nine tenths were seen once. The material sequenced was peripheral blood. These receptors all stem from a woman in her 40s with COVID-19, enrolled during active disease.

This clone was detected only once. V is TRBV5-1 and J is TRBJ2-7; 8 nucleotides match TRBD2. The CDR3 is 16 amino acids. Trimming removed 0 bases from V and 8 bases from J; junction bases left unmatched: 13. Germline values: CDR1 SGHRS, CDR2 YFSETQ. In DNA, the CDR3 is TGCGCCAGCAGCTTGGCCGGCGGGGGGACCCTCTCTAAGCAGTACTTC. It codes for CASSLAGGGTLSKQYF.

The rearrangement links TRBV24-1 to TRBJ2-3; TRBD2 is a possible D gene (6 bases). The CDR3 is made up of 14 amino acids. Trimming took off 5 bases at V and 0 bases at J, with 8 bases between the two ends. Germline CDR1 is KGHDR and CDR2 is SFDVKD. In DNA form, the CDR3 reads TGTGCCACCAGTGGGGGACTTAGCACAGATACGCAGTATTTT. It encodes CATSGGLSTDTQYF.

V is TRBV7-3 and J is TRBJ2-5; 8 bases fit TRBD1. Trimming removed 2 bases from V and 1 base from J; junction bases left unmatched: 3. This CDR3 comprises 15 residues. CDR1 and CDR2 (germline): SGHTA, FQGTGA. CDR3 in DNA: TGTGCCAGCAGCTTACAACAGGGGGGCCAAGAGACCCAGTACTTC. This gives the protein CASSLQQGGQETQYF.

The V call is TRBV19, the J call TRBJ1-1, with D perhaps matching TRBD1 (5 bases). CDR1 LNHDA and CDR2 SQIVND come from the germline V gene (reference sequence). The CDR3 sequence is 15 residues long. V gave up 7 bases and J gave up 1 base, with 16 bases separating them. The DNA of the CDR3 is TGTGCCAGTACCAAGGTGGGGCTATGGAACACTGAAGCTTTCTTT. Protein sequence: CASTKVGLWNTEAFF. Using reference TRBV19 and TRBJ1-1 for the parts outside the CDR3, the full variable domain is DGGITQSPKYLFRKEGQNVTLSCEQNLNHDAMYWYRQDPGQGLRLIYYSQIVNDFQKGDIAEGYSVSREKKESFPLTVTSAQKNPTAFYLCASTKVGLWNTEAFFGQGTRLTVV.

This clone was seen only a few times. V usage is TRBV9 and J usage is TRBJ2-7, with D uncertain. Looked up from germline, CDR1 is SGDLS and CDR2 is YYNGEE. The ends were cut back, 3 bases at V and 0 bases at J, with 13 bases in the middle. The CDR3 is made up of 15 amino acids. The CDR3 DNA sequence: TGTGCCAGCAGCGCGTCAGGTCTCCCCTCCTACGAGCAGTACTTC. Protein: CASSASGLPSYEQYF.

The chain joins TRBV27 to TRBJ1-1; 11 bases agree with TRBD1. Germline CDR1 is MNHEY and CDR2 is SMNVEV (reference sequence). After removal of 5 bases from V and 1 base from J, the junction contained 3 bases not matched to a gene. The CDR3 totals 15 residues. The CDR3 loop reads CASSPGTGGNTEAFF. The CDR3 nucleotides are TGTGCCAGCAGTCCCGGGACAGGGGGGAACACTGAAGCTTTCTTT.

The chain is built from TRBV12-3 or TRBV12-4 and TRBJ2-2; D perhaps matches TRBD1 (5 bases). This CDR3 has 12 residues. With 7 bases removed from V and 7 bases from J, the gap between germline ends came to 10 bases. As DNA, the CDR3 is TGTGCCAGCACTTGGGGCAACGGGGAGCTGTTTTTT. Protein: CASTWGNGELFF.

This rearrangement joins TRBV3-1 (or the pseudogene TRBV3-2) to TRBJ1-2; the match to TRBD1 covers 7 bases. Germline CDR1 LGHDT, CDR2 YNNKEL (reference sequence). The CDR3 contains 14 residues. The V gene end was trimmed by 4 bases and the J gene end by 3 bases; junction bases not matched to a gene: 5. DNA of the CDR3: TGTGCCAGCAGCCGCAGCAGGGGGGACTATGGCTACACCTTC. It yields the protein CASSRSRGDYGYTF.

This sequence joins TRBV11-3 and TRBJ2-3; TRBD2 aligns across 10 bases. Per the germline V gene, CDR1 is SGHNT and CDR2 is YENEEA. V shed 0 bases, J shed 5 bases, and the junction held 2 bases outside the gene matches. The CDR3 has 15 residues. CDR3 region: CASSLDSSGGDTQYF. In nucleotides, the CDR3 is TGTGCCAGCAGCTTAGATTCTAGCGGGGGAGATACGCAGTATTTT.